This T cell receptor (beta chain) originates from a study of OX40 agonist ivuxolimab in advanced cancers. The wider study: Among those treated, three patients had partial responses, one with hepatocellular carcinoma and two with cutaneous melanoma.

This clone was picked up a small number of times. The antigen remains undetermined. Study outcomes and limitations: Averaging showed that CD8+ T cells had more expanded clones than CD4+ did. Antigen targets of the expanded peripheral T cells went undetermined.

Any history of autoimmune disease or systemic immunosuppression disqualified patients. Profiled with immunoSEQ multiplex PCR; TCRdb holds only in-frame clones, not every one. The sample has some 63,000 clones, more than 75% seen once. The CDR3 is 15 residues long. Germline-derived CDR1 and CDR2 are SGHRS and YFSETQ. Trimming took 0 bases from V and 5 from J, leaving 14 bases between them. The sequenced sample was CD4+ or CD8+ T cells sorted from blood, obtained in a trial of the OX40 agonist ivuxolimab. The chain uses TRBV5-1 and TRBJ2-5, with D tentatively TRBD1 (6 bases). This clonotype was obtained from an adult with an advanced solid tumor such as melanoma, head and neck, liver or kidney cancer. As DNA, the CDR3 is TGCGCCAGCAGCTTGGAAGGGACACTGGTGGAGACCCAGTACTTC. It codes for CASSLEGTLVETQYF.